This entry lists 17 T cell receptor beta chains sequenced from one sample in a study of cytomegalovirus exposure and HLA in healthy donors. The primer mix had 60 Vbeta and 13 Jbeta primers. Generated by immunoSEQ multiplex PCR, the TCRdb table keeps only in-frame clones and is missing some. The sample lists about 170,000 clones; roughly four fifths were seen once. The material sequenced was PBMCs. The receptor set was obtained from a female donor in good health and CMV-seronegative.

The chain couples TRBV6-1 to TRBJ1-1, with D possibly being TRBD1 (5 bases). The CDR3 has 13 residues. The germline V gene has CDR1 MNHNS and CDR2 SASEGT. Between the trimmed V and J ends, which lost 6 bases and 0 bases, there was a span of 8 bases. DNA for the CDR3: TGTGCCAGCAGGAAGACAGTGAACACTGAAGCTTTCTTT. Translated: CASRKTVNTEAFF.

The V call is TRBV10-2, the J call TRBJ2-7; a possible D gene is TRBD2 (5 bases). The CDR3 spans 12 residues. Per germline, CDR1 WSHSY and CDR2 SAAADI. V was cut by 7 bases and J by 6 bases, with 13 bases left in between. The CDR3, as DNA: TGCGCCAGCACGAGAACCCGGGGCGAGCAGTACTTC. It yields the protein CASTRTRGEQYF.

The chain employs TRBV9 and TRBJ2-1; 7 nucleotides line up with TRBD2. The germline V gene has CDR1 SGDLS and CDR2 YYNGEE. V dropped 7 bases and J dropped 9; count of bases not matched to a gene: 13. The CDR3 covers 14 residues. CDR3 nucleotide sequence: TGTGCCAGCGGATTAAGCGGGATAGCAGGTGAGCAGTTCTTC. Residues: CASGLSGIAGEQFF.

V is TRBV29-1 and J is TRBJ1-5; possible D gene TRBD1, 6 bases. This CDR3 has 12 residues. V was cut by 4 bases and J by 5 bases, with 9 bases left in between. CDR1 and CDR2 from the germline V gene are SQVTM and ANQGSEA. In DNA form, the CDR3 reads TGCAGCGTTGGTGAGGGGGATCAGCCCCAGCATTTT. This sequence encodes CSVGEGDQPQHF.

The DNA of the CDR3 is TGTGCCAGCAGAGAATGGGCGGGGAACACTGAAGCTTTCTTT. Translating gives CASREWAGNTEAFF. The chain links TRBV7-2 to TRBJ1-1; D not certain. Germline V gene lookup returns CDR1 SGHTA and CDR2 FQGNSA. This CDR3 has 14 amino acids. Between the trimmed V and J ends, which lost 6 bases and 1 base, there was a span of 12 bases. The entire variable domain, with the rest obtained from reference TRBV7-2 and TRBJ1-1, is as follows: GAGVSQSPSNKVTEKGKDVELRCDPISGHTALYWYRQSLGQGLEFLIYFQGNSAPDKSGLPSDRFSAERTGGSVSTLTIQRTQQEDSAVYLCASREWAGNTEAFFGQGTRLTVV.

CDR3 DNA sequence: TGTGCCAGCAGTCGAGACTCGGGTCAGCCCCAGCATTTT. It yields the protein CASSRDSGQPQHF. The J gene is TRBJ1-5, the V gene TRBV27; no definite D call. Trimming took 5 bases from V and 6 from J, leaving 11 bases between them. CDR3 size: 13 residues. Looked up from germline, CDR1 is MNHEY and CDR2 is SMNVEV (reference sequence).

The V and J genes are TRBV7-2 and TRBJ2-7; tentatively, D is TRBD2 (6 bases). CDR1 SGHTA and CDR2 FQGNSA come from the germline V gene. Trimming removed 5 bases from V and 2 bases from J, with 13 bases in between. The CDR3 runs 14 residues. CDR3 protein: CASSLNWGAYEQYF. The CDR3 DNA is TGTGCCAGCAGCCTTAACTGGGGGGCCTACGAGCAGTACTTC.

This clone was observed a single time. The CDR3 DNA reads TGTGCCAGCAGCCTTTGGGGGGACAGTTATAACACTGAAGCTTTCTTT. Amino acids: CASSLWGDSYNTEAFF. The genes are TRBV28 and TRBJ1-1, with TRBD1 identical over 7 bases. V dropped 6 bases and J dropped 2; count of bases not matched to a gene: 12. CDR1 is MDHEN and CDR2 is SYDVKM in the germline V gene. There are 16 residues in the CDR3.

The chain joins TRBV13 to TRBJ1-6; D is unresolved. V was clipped by 4 bases and J by 11 bases, with 12 bases between them. Germline assignment: CDR1 PRHDT and CDR2 FYEKMQ (reference sequence). The CDR3 is made up of 13 amino acids. CDR3 nucleotide sequence: TGTGCCAGCAGCTCCGCCACGAGGACACCCCTCCACTTT. It codes for CASSSATRTPLHF.

The chain has TRBV18 and TRBJ2-7; the match to TRBD1 covers 10 bases. CDR3 length equals 16 residues. V gave up 2 bases and J gave up 3 bases; unmatched junction bases: 7. The germline V gene has CDR1 KGHSH and CDR2 LQKENI. The CDR3 loop reads CASSPRDRGSGYEQYF. The CDR3 nucleotides are TGTGCCAGCTCACCAAGGGACAGGGGATCAGGCTACGAGCAGTACTTC.

This sequence joins TRBV27 and TRBJ2-2; D is unclear. CDR1 is MNHEY, CDR2 SMNVEV, per germline (reference sequence). The CDR3 spans 15 residues. Trimming removed 5 bases from V and 2 bases from J, with 12 bases in between. CDR3 coding DNA: TGTGCCAGCAGTAGTCTAAGAAAAAACACCGGGGAGCTGTTTTTT. Protein: CASSSLRKNTGELFF.

The rearrangement joins TRBV5-6 to TRBJ2-5, with D hard to call. The DNA end is a closer match to TRBJ2-7, so the J assignment may be wrong. The CDR3 contains 14 residues. Germline loops: CDR1 SGHDT, CDR2 YYEEEE. The CDR3: CASSLLPVLYEQYF. DNA of the CDR3: TGTGCCAGCAGCCTACTGCCGGTCCTCTACGAGCAGTACTTC.

The V call is TRBV25-1, the J call TRBJ2-2, with a possible D match to TRBD2 (5 bases). The V end lost 6 bases, the J end lost 1 base, and 12 bases lay between the germline ends. CDR1 is MGHDK and CDR2 is SYGVNS in the germline V gene. The CDR3 sequence is 15 residues long. Here the CDR3 reads CASRGTLVNTGELFF. The CDR3 bases are TGTGCCAGCAGGGGAACACTAGTGAACACCGGGGAGCTGTTTTTT.

This clone appeared a few times. This chain links TRBV7-2 with TRBJ1-1; D may be TRBD1 (5 bases). CDR1 is SGHTA, CDR2 FQGNSA, per germline. Between the trimmed V and J ends, which lost 0 bases and 7 bases, there was a span of 6 bases. The length of the CDR3 is 12 residues. The CDR3 sequence: CASSLATDEAFF. CDR3 bases: TGTGCCAGCAGCTTAGCGACAGATGAAGCTTTCTTT.

The J gene is TRBJ2-7, the V gene TRBV6-6; 9 nucleotides align to TRBD1. Trimming cost V 7 bases and J 3 bases; bases outside gene matches: 7. This CDR3 comprises 14 residues. Germline-derived CDR1 and CDR2 are MNHNY and SVGAGI (reference sequence). Here the CDR3 reads CASIPGTGRYEQYF. CDR3 DNA: TGTGCCAGCATCCCCGGGACAGGGCGCTACGAGCAGTACTTC.

This chain links TRBV11-1 with TRBJ2-7; 9 bases are a match to TRBD1. Trimming cost V 5 bases and J 6 bases; bases outside gene matches: 8. CDR3 length: 14 amino acids. CDR1 and CDR2 from the germline V gene are SGHAT and FQDESV (reference sequence). The CDR3, as DNA: TGTGCCAGCAGCCAAAACAGGGGGCCTCTCGAGCAGTACTTC. It encodes CASSQNRGPLEQYF.

This chain links TRBV5-1 with TRBJ2-1; the D is unclear. From germline, CDR1 is SGHRS and CDR2 YFSETQ. This CDR3 has 11 residues. Trimming shortened V by 3 bases and J by 8 bases, and 6 bases separated the two germline ends. The CDR3 reads CASSSEYEQFF. CDR3 bases: TGCGCCAGCAGCTCGGAGTATGAGCAGTTCTTC.